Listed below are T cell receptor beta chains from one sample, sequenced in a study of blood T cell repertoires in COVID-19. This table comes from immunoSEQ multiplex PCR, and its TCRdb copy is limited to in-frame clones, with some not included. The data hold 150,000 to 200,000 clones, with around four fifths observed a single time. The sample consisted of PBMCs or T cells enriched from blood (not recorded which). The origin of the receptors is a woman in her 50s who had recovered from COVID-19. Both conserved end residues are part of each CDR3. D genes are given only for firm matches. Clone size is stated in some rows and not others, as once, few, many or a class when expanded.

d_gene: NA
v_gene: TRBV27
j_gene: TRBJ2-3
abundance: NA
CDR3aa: CASLETNTDTQYF
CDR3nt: TGTGCCAGCCTCGAGACTAACACAGATACGCAGTATTTT

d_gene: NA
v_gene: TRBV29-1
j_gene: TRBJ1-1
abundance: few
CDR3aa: CSADSSNTEAFF
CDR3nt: TGCAGCGCGGACAGTTCGAACACTGAAGCTTTCTTT

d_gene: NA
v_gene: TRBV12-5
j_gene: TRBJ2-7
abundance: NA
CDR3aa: CASTVGYEQYF
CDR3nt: TGTGCTAGTACAGTAGGTTACGAGCAGTACTTC

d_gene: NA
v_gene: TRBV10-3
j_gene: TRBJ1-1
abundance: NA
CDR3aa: CAIGGGPGDKAFF
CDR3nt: TGTGCCATCGGGGGCGGGCCCGGCGATAAAGCTTTCTTT

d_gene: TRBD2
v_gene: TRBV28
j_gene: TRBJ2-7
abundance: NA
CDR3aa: CASSQTGGLGYEQYF
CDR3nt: TGTGCCAGCAGTCAAACGGGAGGGTTAGGCTACGAGCAGTACTTC

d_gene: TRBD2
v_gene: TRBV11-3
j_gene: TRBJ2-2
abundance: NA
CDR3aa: CASSQGSSGSNTGELFF
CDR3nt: TGTGCCAGCAGCCAGGGGTCTAGCGGGTCGAACACCGGGGAGCTGTTTTTT

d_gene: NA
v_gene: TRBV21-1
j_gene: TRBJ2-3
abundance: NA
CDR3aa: CASSKESRAKETDTQYF
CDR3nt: TGTGCCAGCAGCAAAGAGAGCAGGGCGAAGGAGACAGATACGCAGTATTTT

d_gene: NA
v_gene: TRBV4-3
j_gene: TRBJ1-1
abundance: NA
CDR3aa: CASSQDLRGASLAFF
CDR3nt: TGCGCCAGCAGCCAAGATCTGCGGGGGGCCTCCTTAGCTTTCTTT

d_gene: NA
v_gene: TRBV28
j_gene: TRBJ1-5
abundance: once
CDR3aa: CASSLDRGQPQHF
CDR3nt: TGTGCCAGCAGTTTAGACCGGGGTCAGCCCCAGCATTTT

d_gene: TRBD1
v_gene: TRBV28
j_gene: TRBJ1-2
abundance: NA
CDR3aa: CASSGRTGSYYGYTF
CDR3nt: TGTGCCAGCAGTGGAAGGACAGGATCCTACTATGGCTACACCTTC

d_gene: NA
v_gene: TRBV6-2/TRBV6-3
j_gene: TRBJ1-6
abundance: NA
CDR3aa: CASSRGRSANSPLHF
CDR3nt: TGTGCCAGCAGTAGAGGGCGCTCGGCCAATTCACCCCTCCACTTT

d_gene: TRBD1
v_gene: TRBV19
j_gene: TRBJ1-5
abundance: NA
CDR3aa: CASSAQTGGNQPQHF
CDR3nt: TGTGCCAGTAGTGCTCAAACAGGGGGCAATCAGCCCCAGCATTTT

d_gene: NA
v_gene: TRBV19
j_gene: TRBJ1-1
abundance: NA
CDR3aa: CASKVGGLNTEAFF
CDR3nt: TGTGCCAGTAAGGTCGGAGGGTTGAACACTGAAGCTTTCTTT

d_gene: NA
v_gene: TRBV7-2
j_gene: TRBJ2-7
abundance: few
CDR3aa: CASSLSRDITYEQYF
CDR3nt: TGTGCCAGCAGCTTATCCCGGGACATCACCTACGAGCAGTACTTC

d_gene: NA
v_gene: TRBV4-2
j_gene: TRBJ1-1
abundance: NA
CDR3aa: CASSAGSLNTEAFF
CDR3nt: TGTGCCAGCAGCGCAGGGTCCTTGAACACTGAAGCTTTCTTT

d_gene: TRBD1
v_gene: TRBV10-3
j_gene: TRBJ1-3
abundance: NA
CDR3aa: CATGTGGGNTIYF
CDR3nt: TGTGCCACCGGGACAGGGGGAGGAAACACCATATATTTT

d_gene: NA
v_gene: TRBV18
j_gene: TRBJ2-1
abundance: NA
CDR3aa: CASSPSQGSYNEQFF
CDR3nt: TGTGCCAGCTCACCATCGCAGGGTTCCTACAATGAGCAGTTCTTC

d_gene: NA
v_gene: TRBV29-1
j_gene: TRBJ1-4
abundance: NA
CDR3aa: CSVEGLDEKLFF
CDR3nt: TGCAGCGTGGAGGGGTTAGATGAAAAACTGTTTTTT

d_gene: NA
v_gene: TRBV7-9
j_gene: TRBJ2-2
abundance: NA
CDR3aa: CASREPGTTGELFF
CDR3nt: TGTGCCAGCAGGGAACCGGGAACAACCGGGGAGCTGTTTTTT

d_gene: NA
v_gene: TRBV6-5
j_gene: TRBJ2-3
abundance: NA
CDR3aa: CASSYDYSRRTDTQYF
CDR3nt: TGTGCCAGCAGTTACGACTACTCCCGGCGCACAGATACGCAGTATTTT

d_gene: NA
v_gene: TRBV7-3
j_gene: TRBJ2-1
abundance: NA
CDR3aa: CASSPTGGLTFNEQFF
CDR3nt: TGTGCCAGCAGCCCTACCGGGGGACTTACTTTCAATGAGCAGTTCTTC

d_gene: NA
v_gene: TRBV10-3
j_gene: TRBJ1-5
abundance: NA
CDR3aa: CAIREGGNQPQHF
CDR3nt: TGTGCCATCCGGGAAGGCGGCAATCAGCCCCAGCATTTT

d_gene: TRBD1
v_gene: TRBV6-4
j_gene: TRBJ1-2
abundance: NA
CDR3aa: CASSETGGEGYTF
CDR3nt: TGTGCCAGCAGTGAGACAGGGGGAGAGGGCTACACCTTC

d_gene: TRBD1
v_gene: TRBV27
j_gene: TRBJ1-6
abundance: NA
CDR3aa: CASSFGPVVTGTSPLHF
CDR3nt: TGTGCCAGCAGTTTTGGGCCGGTAGTGACAGGGACTTCACCCCTCCACTTT

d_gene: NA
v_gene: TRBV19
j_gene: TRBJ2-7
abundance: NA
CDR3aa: CASSYVGRGAGEQYF
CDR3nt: TGTGCCAGTAGTTATGTCGGACGGGGGGCGGGAGAGCAGTACTTC

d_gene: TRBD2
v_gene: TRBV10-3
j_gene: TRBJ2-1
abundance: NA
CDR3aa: CATYGTGGSEQFF
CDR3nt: TGTGCCACGTACGGCACGGGAGGTAGTGAGCAGTTCTTC

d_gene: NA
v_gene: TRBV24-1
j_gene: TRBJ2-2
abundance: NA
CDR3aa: CATGATTGELFF
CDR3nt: TGTGCCACCGGGGCAACCACCGGGGAGCTGTTTTTT

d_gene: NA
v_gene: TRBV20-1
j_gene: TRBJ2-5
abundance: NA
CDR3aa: CSASLSSARQETQYF
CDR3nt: TGCAGTGCTAGTCTTTCTAGCGCTAGACAAGAGACCCAGTACTTC

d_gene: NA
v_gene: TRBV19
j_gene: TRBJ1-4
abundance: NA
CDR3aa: CASRHAQGTNEKLFF
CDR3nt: TGTGCCAGTAGACACGCGCAGGGGACTAATGAAAAACTGTTTTTT

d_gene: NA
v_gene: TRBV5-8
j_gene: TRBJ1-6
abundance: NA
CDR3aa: CASSLEGGGWHSPLHF
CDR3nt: TGTGCCAGCAGCTTGGAAGGTGGGGGGTGGCATTCACCCCTCCACTTT

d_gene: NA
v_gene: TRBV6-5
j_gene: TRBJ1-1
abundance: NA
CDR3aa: CASSRDWGEAFF
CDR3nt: TGTGCCAGCAGCCGGGACTGGGGTGAAGCTTTCTTT

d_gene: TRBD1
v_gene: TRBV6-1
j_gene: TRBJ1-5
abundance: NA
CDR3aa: CASSFDRDSQPQHF
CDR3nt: TGTGCCAGCAGCTTTGACAGGGACAGTCAGCCCCAGCATTTT

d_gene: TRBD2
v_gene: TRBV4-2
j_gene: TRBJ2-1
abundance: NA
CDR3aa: CASSQVRGGGGQFF
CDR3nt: TGTGCCAGCAGCCAAGTACGAGGTGGGGGGGGGCAGTTCTTC

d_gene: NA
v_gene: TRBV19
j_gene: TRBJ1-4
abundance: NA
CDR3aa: CASSRERASGEKLFF
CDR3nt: TGTGCCAGTAGTAGGGAGAGGGCGTCGGGTGAAAAACTGTTTTTT

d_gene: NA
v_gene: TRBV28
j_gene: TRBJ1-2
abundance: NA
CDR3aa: CASTREGLANYGYTF
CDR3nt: TGTGCCAGCACCCGAGAGGGCTTAGCTAACTATGGCTACACCTTC

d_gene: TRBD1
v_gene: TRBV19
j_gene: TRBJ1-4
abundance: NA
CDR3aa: CASRPGTAWGQLFF
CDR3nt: TGTGCCAGTAGACCCGGGACAGCATGGGGGCAACTGTTTTTT

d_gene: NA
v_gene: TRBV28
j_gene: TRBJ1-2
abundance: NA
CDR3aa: CASSPGTSLNYGYTF
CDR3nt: TGTGCCAGCAGTCCCGGGACTTCCCTTAACTATGGCTACACCTTC

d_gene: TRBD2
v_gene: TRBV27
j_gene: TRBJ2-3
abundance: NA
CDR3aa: CASSSSGRSGDTQYF
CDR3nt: TGTGCCAGCAGTTCTAGCGGGAGGAGCGGAGATACGCAGTATTTT

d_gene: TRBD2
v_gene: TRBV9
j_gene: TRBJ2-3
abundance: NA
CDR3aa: CASNPLAGGSTDTQYF
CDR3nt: TGTGCCAGCAACCCACTAGCGGGGGGAAGCACAGATACGCAGTATTTT

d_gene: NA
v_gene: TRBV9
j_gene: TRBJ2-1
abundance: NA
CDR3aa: CASSALGRTNNEQFF
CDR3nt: TGTGCCAGCAGCGCCTTGGGCAGAACGAACAATGAGCAGTTCTTC

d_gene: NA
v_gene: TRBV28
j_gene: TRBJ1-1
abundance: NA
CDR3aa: CASSLSGPNTEAFF
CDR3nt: TGTGCCAGCAGTTTATCTGGGCCGAACACTGAAGCTTTCTTT

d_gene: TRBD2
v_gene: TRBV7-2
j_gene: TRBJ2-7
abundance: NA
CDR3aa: CASSFASGVSYEQYF
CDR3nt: TGTGCCAGCAGCTTCGCTAGCGGGGTGTCCTACGAGCAGTACTTC

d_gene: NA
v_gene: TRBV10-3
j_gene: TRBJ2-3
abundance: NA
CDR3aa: CAMRDTSTDTQYF
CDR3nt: TGTGCCATGAGGGACACGTCCACAGATACGCAGTATTTT

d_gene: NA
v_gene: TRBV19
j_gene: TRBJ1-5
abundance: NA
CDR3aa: CASSPGSGGNQPQHF
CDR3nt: TGTGCCAGTAGCCCCGGGAGTGGGGGCAATCAGCCCCAGCATTTT

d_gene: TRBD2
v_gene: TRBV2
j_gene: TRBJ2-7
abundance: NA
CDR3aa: CASSTSGRPYEQYF
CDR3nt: TGTGCCAGCAGTACAAGCGGGAGGCCATACGAGCAGTACTTC

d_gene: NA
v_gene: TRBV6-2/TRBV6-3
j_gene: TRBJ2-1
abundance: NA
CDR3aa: CASSYKGAGAGTRNEQFF
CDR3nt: TGTGCCAGCAGTTACAAGGGGGCAGGGGCGGGAACCCGCAATGAGCAGTTCTTC

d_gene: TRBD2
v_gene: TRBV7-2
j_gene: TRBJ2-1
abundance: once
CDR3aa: CASSSSGLVLEQFF
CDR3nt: TGTGCCAGCAGCTCCTCAGGACTAGTCCTTGAGCAGTTCTTC

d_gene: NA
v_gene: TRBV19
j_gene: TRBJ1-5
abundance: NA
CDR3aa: CASSITGMHQPQHF
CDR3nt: TGTGCCAGTAGTATAACAGGGATGCATCAGCCCCAGCATTTT

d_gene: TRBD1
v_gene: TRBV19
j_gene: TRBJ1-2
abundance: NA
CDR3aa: CASSIGTQGAGGYTF
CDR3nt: TGTGCCAGTAGTATAGGGACACAGGGGGCAGGTGGCTACACCTTC

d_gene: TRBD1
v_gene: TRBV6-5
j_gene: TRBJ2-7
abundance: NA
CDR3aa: CASSYSGQGSYEQYF
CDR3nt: TGTGCCAGCAGTTACTCGGGACAGGGCTCCTACGAGCAGTACTTC

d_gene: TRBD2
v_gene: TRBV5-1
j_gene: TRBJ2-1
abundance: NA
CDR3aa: CASKLAGGLDEQFF
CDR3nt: TGCGCCAGTAAGCTAGCGGGAGGATTGGATGAGCAGTTCTTC

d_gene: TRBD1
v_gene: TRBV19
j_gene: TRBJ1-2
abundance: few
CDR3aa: CASEQGHGYTF
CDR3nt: TGTGCCAGTGAACAGGGGCATGGCTACACCTTC

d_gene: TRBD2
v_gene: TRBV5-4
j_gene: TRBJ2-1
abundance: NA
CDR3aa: CASSGTGTRKVYEQFF
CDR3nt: TGTGCCAGCAGCGGGACCGGGACTAGGAAGGTCTATGAGCAGTTCTTC

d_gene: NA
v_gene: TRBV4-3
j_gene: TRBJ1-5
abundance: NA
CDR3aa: CASSQEVDYSNQPQHF
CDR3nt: TGCGCCAGCAGCCAAGAGGTAGATTATAGCAATCAGCCCCAGCATTTT

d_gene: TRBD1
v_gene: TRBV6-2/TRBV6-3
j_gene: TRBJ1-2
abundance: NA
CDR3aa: CASSYSQGGYGYTF
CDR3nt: TGTGCCAGCAGTTACTCACAGGGGGGCTATGGCTACACCTTC